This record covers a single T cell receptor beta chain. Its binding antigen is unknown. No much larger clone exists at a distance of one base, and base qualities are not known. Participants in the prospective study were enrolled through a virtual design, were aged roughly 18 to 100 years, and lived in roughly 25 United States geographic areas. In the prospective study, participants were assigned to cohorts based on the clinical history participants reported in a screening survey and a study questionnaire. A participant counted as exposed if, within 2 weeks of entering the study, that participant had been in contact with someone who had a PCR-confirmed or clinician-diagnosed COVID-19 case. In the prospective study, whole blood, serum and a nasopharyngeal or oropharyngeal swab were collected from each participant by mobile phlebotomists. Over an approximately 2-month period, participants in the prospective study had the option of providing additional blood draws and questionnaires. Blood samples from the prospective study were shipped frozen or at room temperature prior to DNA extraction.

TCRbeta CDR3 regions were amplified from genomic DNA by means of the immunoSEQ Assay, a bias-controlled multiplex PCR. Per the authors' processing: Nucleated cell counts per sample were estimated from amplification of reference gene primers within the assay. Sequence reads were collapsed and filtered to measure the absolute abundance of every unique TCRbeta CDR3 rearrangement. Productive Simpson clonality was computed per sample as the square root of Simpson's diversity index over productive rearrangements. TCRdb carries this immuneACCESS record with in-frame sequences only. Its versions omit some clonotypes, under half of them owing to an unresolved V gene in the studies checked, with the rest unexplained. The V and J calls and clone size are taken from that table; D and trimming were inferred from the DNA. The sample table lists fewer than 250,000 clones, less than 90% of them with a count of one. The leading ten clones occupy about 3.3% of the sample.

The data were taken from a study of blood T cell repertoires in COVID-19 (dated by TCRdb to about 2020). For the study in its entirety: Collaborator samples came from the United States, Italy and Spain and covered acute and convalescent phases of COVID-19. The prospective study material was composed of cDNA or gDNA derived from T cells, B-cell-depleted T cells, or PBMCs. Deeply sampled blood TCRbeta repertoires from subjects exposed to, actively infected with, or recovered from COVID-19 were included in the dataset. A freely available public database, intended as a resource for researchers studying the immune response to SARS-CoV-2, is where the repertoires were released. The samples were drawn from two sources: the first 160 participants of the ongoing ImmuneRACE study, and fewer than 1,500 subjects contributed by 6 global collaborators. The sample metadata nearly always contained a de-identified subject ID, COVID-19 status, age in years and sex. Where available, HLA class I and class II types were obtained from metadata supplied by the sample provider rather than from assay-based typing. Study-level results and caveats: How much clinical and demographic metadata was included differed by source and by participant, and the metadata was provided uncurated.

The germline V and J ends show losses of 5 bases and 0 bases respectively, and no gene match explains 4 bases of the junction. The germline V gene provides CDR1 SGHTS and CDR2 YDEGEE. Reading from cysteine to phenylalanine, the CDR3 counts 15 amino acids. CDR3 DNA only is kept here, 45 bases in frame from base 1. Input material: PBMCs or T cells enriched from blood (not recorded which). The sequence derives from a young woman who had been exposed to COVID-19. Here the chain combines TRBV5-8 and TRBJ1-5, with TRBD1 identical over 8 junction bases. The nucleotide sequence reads TGTGCCAGCAGGGCAGGGGGCTATAGCAATCAGCCCCAGCATTTT. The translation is CASRAGGYSNQPQHF.